The 10 T cell receptor beta chains below come from one sample, sequenced in a study of OX40 agonist ivuxolimab in advanced cancers. Assay: immunoSEQ multiplex PCR; the TCRdb copy retains only in-frame clones and omits some. The data show 95,000 to 150,000 clones, with around 89% seen just once and around 0.55% held by the top ten. The sequenced sample was CD4+ or CD8+ T cells sorted from blood, obtained in a trial of the OX40 agonist ivuxolimab. These receptors came from an adult with an advanced solid tumor such as melanoma, head and neck, liver or kidney cancer.

The chain combines TRBV18 with TRBJ2-1; TRBD2 agrees at 14 bases. V trimming: 5 bases; J trimming: 7 bases; junction bases outside the gene matches: 7. CDR3 length equals 16 residues. CDR1 and CDR2 (germline): KGHSH, LQKENI. The CDR3 DNA sequence: TGTGCCAGCTCATCCTCCGGGACTAGCGGGGGTAATGAGCAGTTCTTC. This codes for CASSSSGTSGGNEQFF. Full variable domain (remainder filled in from reference TRBV18 and TRBJ2-1): NAGVMQNPRHLVRRRGQEARLRCSPMKGHSHVYWYRQLPEEGLKFMVYLQKENIIDESGMPKERFSAEFPKEGPSILRIQQVVRGDSAAYFCASSSSGTSGGNEQFFGPGTRLTVL.

The sample holds one count of this clone. The chain is built from TRBV6-1 and TRBJ1-6; 7 bases agree with TRBD1. Looked up from germline, CDR1 is MNHNS and CDR2 is SASEGT. CDR3 length: 14 residues. J lost 8 bases, V lost 8 bases, and 9 bases had no gene match. The CDR3 here is CASQVGQRDSPLHF. CDR3 sequence (DNA): TGTGCCAGCCAGGTGGGACAGCGGGATTCACCCCTCCACTTT.

This clone was seen more than once but under ten times. The J gene is TRBJ1-3, the V gene TRBV6-1; D is undetermined. Between the trimmed V and J ends, which lost 2 bases and 4 bases, there was a span of 21 bases. This CDR3 has 18 amino acids. CDR1 is MNHNS and CDR2 is SASEGT in the germline V gene. CDR3 DNA sequence: TGTGCCAGCAGTGAAAGTGTTGTCGGGGATCCGTACGGAAACACCATATATTTT. Translating gives CASSESVVGDPYGNTIYF.

V usage is TRBV18 and J usage is TRBJ1-1; no clear D. The germline V and J ends were trimmed by 3 bases and 0 bases, with 8 bases remaining between them. The CDR3 consists of 14 residues. Looked up from germline, CDR1 is KGHSH and CDR2 is LQKENI. The CDR3 loop reads CASSPYDLNTEAFF. For the CDR3, the DNA is TGTGCCAGCTCACCCTATGACCTGAACACTGAAGCTTTCTTT.

V and J are TRBV7-2 and TRBJ2-5; D is ambiguous. Germline V gives CDR1 SGHTA, CDR2 FQGNSA. There are 13 residues in the CDR3. Trimming shortened V by 2 bases and J by 5 bases, and 9 bases separated the two germline ends. CDR3 loop: CASSLRVLETQYF. The CDR3 DNA reads TGTGCCAGCAGCTTAAGGGTTCTGGAGACCCAGTACTTC.

This clone appeared a few times. This sequence joins TRBV30 and TRBJ1-5; weak D call: TRBD1 (5 bases). Looked up from germline, CDR1 is GTSNPN and CDR2 is SVGIG (reference sequence). CDR3 length equals 13 residues. Trimming stripped 1 base from V and 6 bases from J, with 10 bases between. CDR3 amino acids: CAWSEGFGQPQHF. The CDR3 DNA follows: TGTGCCTGGAGTGAGGGGTTTGGTCAGCCCCAGCATTTT.

The CDR3 here is CASSPTATGIPNSPLHF. As DNA, the CDR3 is TGCGCCAGCAGCCCGACCGCGACAGGCATCCCCAATTCACCCCTCCACTTT. The chain employs TRBV4-3 and TRBJ1-6; perhaps TRBD1 as D (6 bases). V lost 4 bases, J lost 7 bases, and 20 bases lay in between. This CDR3 contains 17 residues. The germline V gene encodes CDR1 LGHNA and CDR2 YSLEER.

V and J are TRBV30 and TRBJ1-6; 8 bases fit TRBD1. Germline CDR1 is GTSNPN and CDR2 is SVGIG (reference sequence). J gave up 8 bases and V 6 bases, and 6 bases lay outside the gene matches. The CDR3 spans 13 residues. CDR3 in DNA: TGTGCCTGCCGGCAGGGGGCCCATTCACCCCTCCACTTT. Its translation is CACRQGAHSPLHF.

The chain couples TRBV10-3 to TRBJ2-3, with D perhaps given as TRBD1 or TRBD2 (5 bases each). The germline V gene encodes CDR1 ENHRY and CDR2 SYGVKD. The CDR3 extends over 12 amino acids. Trimming shortened V by 4 bases and J by 3 bases, and 5 bases separated the two germline ends. CDR3 residues: CAISGGTDTQYF. The CDR3 DNA sequence: TGTGCCATCAGTGGGGGGACAGATACGCAGTATTTT.

V is TRBV19 and J is TRBJ1-5; 9 bases are a match to TRBD1. Trimming cost V 3 bases and J 4 bases; bases outside gene matches: 7. CDR3 length: 16 residues. Germline loops: CDR1 LNHDA, CDR2 SQIVND (reference sequence). The DNA of the CDR3 is TGTGCCAGTAGTATTGGCGGGACAGGGACAAATCAGCCCCAGCATTTT. This sequence encodes CASSIGGTGTNQPQHF.